This T cell receptor (beta chain) was observed in a study of blood T cell repertoires in COVID-19. In the study overall: T cells, B-cell-depleted T cells, or PBMCs provided the cDNA or gDNA that served as material.

The CDR3 sequence is 13 residues long. V lost 5 bases to trimming and J lost 1 base, with 6 bases between them. Germline loops: CDR1 MNHEY, CDR2 SMNVEV (reference sequence). Original handling: Estimated nucleated cell counts came from reference gene primer amplification. Here immunoSEQ multiplex PCR was the method, and the copy in TCRdb shows in-frame clones only, minus some. V, J and clone size reflect that table, while D and trimming were determined from the DNA. The table lists 250,000 to 350,000 clones, 89% of them singletons. The sequence was collected from a woman aged 55 to 70 with acute or convalescent COVID-19. The chain couples TRBV27 to TRBJ1-3, with no clear D. Material for sequencing was peripheral blood. The DNA of the CDR3 is TGTGCCAGCAGTACCCAGTCTGGAAACACCATATATTTT. It specifies CASSTQSGNTIYF.